The 27 T cell receptor beta chains in this list originate from one sample, sequenced in a study of T cell repertoires in breast cancer (dated by TCRdb to between 2015 and 2016). The method was emulsion pairing. Sequencing took place on an Illumina MiSeq. Unpaired genes were suppressed by a second nested PCR with blocking oligos, after which a third nested PCR added Illumina adaptors and barcodes. TCRdb reprocessed the public reads (quality trimming at Q25 with fastp, clone calling with MiXCR) and kept in-frame beta chains. Merged by CDR3 protein, the rows form single entries marked with the most common genes and DNA. Here the sample has nearly 40,000 distinct CDR3 sequences; 45% occur a single time. The ten largest make up 60% to 75% of the sample. The study used an expanded emulsion RT-PCR method with primers for all TCR V genes to analyze paired alpha-beta TCRs of CD8+ T cells. The sequenced sample was CD8+ T cells. The receptors were gathered from a pool of human donors with breast cancer or a healthy control (not recorded which).

This clonotype was detected many times. This chain joins TRBV2 and TRBJ1-1; no definite D call. The V gene lost 1 base and the J gene lost 1 base, with 10 bases spanning the gap. This CDR3 comprises 15 residues. The germline V gene encodes CDR1 SNHLY and CDR2 FYNNEI. The CDR3 sequence: CASSEDLSGNTEAFF. The CDR3 DNA reads as TGTGCCAGCAGTGAAGATCTTTCGGGGAACACTGAAGCTTTCTTT.

The rearrangement links TRBV7-2 to TRBJ2-3; D unresolved. This CDR3 has 12 residues. V lost 3 bases and J lost 4, with 5 bases in between. Germline loops: CDR1 SGHTA, CDR2 FQGNSA. CDR3 DNA sequence: TGTGCCAGCAGCTTGGCGTCAGATACGCAGTATTTT. It yields the protein CASSLASDTQYF.

This clonotype has a handful of counts. V is TRBV7-2 and J is TRBJ2-7; D unresolved. CDR3 length equals 15 residues. In germline, CDR1 is SGHTA, CDR2 FQGNSA. V was shortened by 2 bases and J by 0 bases, with 11 bases between the two germline ends. The CDR3 spells CASSLYGISSYEQYF. In nucleotides, the CDR3 is TGTGCCAGCAGCTTATACGGTATTAGCTCCTACGAGCAGTACTTC.

The rearrangement uses TRBV6-2 or TRBV6-3 and TRBJ1-5; tentatively, D is TRBD1 (5 bases). This CDR3 has 14 amino acids. The ends were cut back, 3 bases at V and 0 bases at J, with 6 bases in the middle. Germline V CDR1 and CDR2: MNHEY, SVGEGT. The CDR3: CASSYGTSNQPQHF. DNA of the CDR3: TGTGCCAGCAGTTATGGGACTAGCAATCAGCCCCAGCATTTT.

The chain combines TRBV19 with TRBJ1-1, with 7 bases lining up with TRBD1. The CDR3 consists of 16 residues. CDR1 and CDR2 from the germline V gene are LNHDA and SQIVND (reference sequence). With 2 bases clipped from V and 0 bases from J, the junction kept 6 bases outside the gene matches. Written as DNA, the CDR3 is TGTGCCAGTAGTATAAGACAGGGTGCCGTGAACACTGAAGCTTTCTTT. It yields the protein CASSIRQGAVNTEAFF.

The rearrangement uses TRBV5-1 and TRBJ1-1, with D maybe TRBD1 (5 bases). The CDR3 is made up of 12 amino acids. The ends were cut back, 3 bases at V and 11 bases at J, with 14 bases in the middle. Looked up from germline, CDR1 is SGHRS and CDR2 is YFSETQ. The CDR3 loop reads CASSSQGVTAFF. The DNA for the CDR3 is TGCGCCAGCAGCTCTCAAGGGGTGACGGCTTTCTTT.

This clonotype was observed a few times. This rearrangement joins TRBV30 to TRBJ1-3; tentative D call: TRBD1 (5 bases). Trimming stripped 2 bases from V and 0 bases from J, with 8 bases between. Per germline, CDR1 GTSNPN and CDR2 SVGIG (reference sequence). The CDR3 totals 14 residues. The CDR3 is CAWSPGNSGNTIYF. CDR3 coding DNA: TGTGCCTGGAGTCCAGGGAACTCTGGAAACACCATATATTTT.

On this clonotype itself: One junction end does not reproduce the germline sequence, and a read error may be involved. The V call is TRBV7-9, the J call TRBJ2-1, with 8 bases that match TRBD2. The CDR3 has 12 residues. Germline V CDR1 and CDR2: SEHNR, FQNEAQ (reference sequence). CDR3 sequence (DNA): TGTGCCAGCAGCTTCGATAGCGGGGCTTCGGTCTTC. Its translation is CASSFDSGASVF.

This clonotype was seen only a few times. The gene calls are TRBV29-1 and TRBJ2-5, with TRBD2 identical over 8 bases. CDR1 and CDR2 from the germline V gene are SQVTM and ANQGSEA. Trimming took 6 bases from V and 6 from J; bases not matched to a gene: 6. This CDR3 has 12 amino acids. CDR3 in DNA: TGCAGCGTCGATCCGGGGGGGCAGACCCAGTACTTC. Translation gives CSVDPGGQTQYF.

The chain couples TRBV4-1 to TRBJ2-1; D is undetermined. CDR1 and CDR2 from the germline V gene are MGHRA and YSYEKL. CDR3 length: 12 residues. V lost 3 bases and J 8 bases, leaving 8 bases between the germline ends. The chain's CDR3 is CASSHTGDEQFF. CDR3 in DNA: TGCGCCAGCAGCCACACTGGGGATGAGCAGTTCTTC.

As regards this clonotype: A much larger clonotype is one base distant, so this may be a read error. V usage is TRBV27 and J usage is TRBJ1-1, with 8 positions matching TRBD1. The V gene's germline CDR1 is MNHEY and CDR2 SMNVEV (reference sequence). CDR3 length equals 15 residues. The CDR3 protein is CASIPSPGGSNEALF. CDR3 sequence (DNA): TGTGCCAGCATTCCAAGTCCAGGGGGCTCCAATGAAGCTCTCTTT.

The chain employs TRBV11-2 and TRBJ2-3; 9 nucleotides line up with TRBD1. The CDR3 contains 15 residues. The germline gives CDR1 SGHAT, CDR2 FQNNGV. With V trimmed by 1 base and J by 2 bases, 1 base remained unmatched. CDR3 region: CASSLGDRDTDTQYF. The DNA of the CDR3 is TGTGCCAGCAGCTTAGGGGACAGGGACACAGATACGCAGTATTTT.

This clonotype has just a few counts. The J gene is TRBJ2-1, the V gene TRBV14; D may be TRBD2 (6 bases). This CDR3 is 15 amino acids long. The V gene's germline CDR1 is SGHDN and CDR2 FVKESK. V gave up 3 bases and J gave up 8 bases, with 17 bases separating them. In DNA form, the CDR3 reads TGTGCCAGCAGCCAGGCTAGCGAGAGGACCTATGAGCAGTTCTTC. This encodes CASSQASERTYEQFF. The complete variable domain, with remaining parts taken from reference TRBV14 and TRBJ2-1, reads EAGVTQFPSHSVIEKGQTVTLRCDPISGHDNLYWYRRVMGKEIKFLLHFVKESKQDESGMPNNRFLAERTGGTYSTLKVQPAELEDSGVYFCASSQASERTYEQFFGPGTRLTVL.

Points on this clonotype: The junction departs from the called germline gene at one end, perhaps through a read error. The genes are TRBV20-1 and TRBJ2-2; D is tentatively TRBD1 or TRBD2 (5 bases each). The CDR3 totals 14 residues. The germline V gene has CDR1 DFQATT and CDR2 SNEGSKA (reference sequence). CDR3 nucleotide sequence: TGCAGTGCTAGGTCCCTTCAGGACACCGGGGAGCTGTCTTTT. Translating gives CSARSLQDTGELSF.

The V gene is TRBV2, the J gene TRBJ2-5; 7 bases line up with TRBD1. Trimming removed 6 bases from V and 7 bases from J; junction bases left unmatched: 8. Germline values: CDR1 SNHLY, CDR2 FYNNEI. This CDR3 has 13 amino acids. Here the CDR3 DNA reads TGTGCCAGCAGCGCCGGACAGGACGGGACCCAGTACTTC. This gives the protein CASSAGQDGTQYF.

This clonotype was observed a few times. This rearrangement joins TRBV6-1 to TRBJ1-5, with D unclear. Trimming shortened V by 4 bases and J by 0 bases, and 10 bases separated the two germline ends. The CDR3 has 15 residues. Germline V gene data show CDR1 as MNHNS and CDR2 as SASEGT. CDR3 DNA sequence: TGTGCCAGCAGTGGCCTACCCGATAGCAATCAGCCCCAGCATTTT. This codes for CASSGLPDSNQPQHF.

Ten or more counts support this clonotype. This chain links TRBV20-1 with TRBJ2-1; 9 bases agree with TRBD2. Germline V gives CDR1 DFQATT, CDR2 SNEGSKA (reference sequence). V trimming: 6 bases; J trimming: 3 bases; junction bases outside the gene matches: 6. The CDR3 covers 14 residues. The CDR3 bases are TGCAGTGCCCCCGGGACTAGCAGCTACAATGAGCAGTTCTTC. Its protein is CSAPGTSSYNEQFF.

Here the CDR3 DNA reads TGTGCCAGCAGTTACTCCGTGGCTAGCGGGAGAGACAATGAGCAGTTCTTC. Its protein product is CASSYSVASGRDNEQFF. The chain links TRBV6-2 or TRBV6-3 to TRBJ2-1; 10 bases line up with TRBD2. The CDR3 runs 17 residues. Germline V lookup: CDR1 MNHEY, CDR2 SVGEGT. J lost 5 bases, V lost 0 bases, and 7 bases had no gene match.

The rearrangement uses TRBV27 and TRBJ2-3; D call uncertain. Looked up from germline, CDR1 is MNHEY and CDR2 is SMNVEV (reference sequence). This CDR3 region has 13 residues. Trimming stripped 3 bases from V and 3 bases from J, with 7 bases between. The CDR3 region has the DNA TGTGCCAGCAGTTTTTTCGGGACAGATACGCAGTATTTT. Encoded protein: CASSFFGTDTQYF.

In its sample, this clonotype was seen a few times. This sequence joins TRBV6-5 and TRBJ2-7; perhaps TRBD1 as D (7 bases). The germline gives CDR1 MNHEY, CDR2 SVGAGI. The CDR3 is 16 amino acids. Trimming took off 2 bases at V and 3 bases at J, with 17 bases between the two ends. CDR3 amino acids: CASSYRQGGVNYEQYF. CDR3 coding DNA: TGTGCCAGCAGTTACAGGCAGGGGGGAGTAAACTACGAGCAGTACTTC.

The J gene is TRBJ1-1, the V gene TRBV3-1; 8 bases match TRBD1. The CDR3 consists of 14 residues. V was clipped by 3 bases and J by 5 bases; unmatched bases: 5. Germline V gives CDR1 LGHDT, CDR2 YNNKEL (reference sequence). The chain's CDR3 is CASSQAGGATEAFF. As DNA, the CDR3 is TGTGCCAGCAGCCAGGCAGGGGGCGCGACTGAAGCTTTCTTT.

This clonotype has a handful of counts. The chain is built from TRBV25-1 and TRBJ1-1; D unresolved. Trimming took 6 bases from V and 1 from J, leaving 21 bases between them. The CDR3 spans 17 residues. Germline V gives CDR1 MGHDK, CDR2 SYGVNS. The CDR3 DNA follows: TGTGCCAGCAGCCCTACGGCGGGCCGCCCGCGGAACACTGAAGCTTTCTTT. Its translation is CASSPTAGRPRNTEAFF.

As for this clonotype: At one end, the junction sequence differs from germline, possibly due to a read error. This chain joins TRBV6-9 and TRBJ1-1; possibly TRBD1 for D (5 bases). This CDR3 has 14 residues. Per germline, CDR1 MNHGY and CDR2 SVAAGI. The CDR3 spells CASSSGTVSTEALF. CDR3 sequence (DNA): TGTGCCAGCAGTTCCGGGACGGTGAGCACTGAAGCTCTCTTT.

This clonotype was observed a handful of times. The junction and the germline gene differ at one end; a read error may be behind it. The chain joins TRBV6-6 to TRBJ1-1; D unresolved. Germline CDR1 MNHNY, CDR2 SVGAGI (reference sequence). The CDR3 is made up of 15 amino acids. The CDR3: CASSYSWKGDTEAFF. CDR3 in DNA: TGTGCCAGCAGCTACTCCTGGAAGGGAGACACTGAAGCTTTCTTT.

As concerns this clonotype: At one boundary the junction diverges from the germline segment, which might be a read error. This chain links TRBV20-1 with TRBJ2-1, with 8 bases matching TRBD1. Germline CDR1 reads DFQATT; CDR2 reads SNEGSKA (reference sequence). The CDR3 is 16 residues long. CDR3 nucleotides: TGCAGTGCTAGAGATGGGTCAGGGGGCGGAAGGAATGGGCAGTTCTTC. Residues: CSARDGSGGGRNGQFF.

Worth noting for this clonotype: Since the CDR3 does not end with the conserved phenylalanine or tryptophan, this likely comes from a read error. Here the CDR3 DNA reads TGTGCCAGCAGCCAAGGCGGCATGGACTGTGGCTACACCCTC. Its translation is CASSQGGMDCGYTL. V and J are TRBV14 and TRBJ1-2, with D hard to call. Per the germline V gene, CDR1 is SGHDN and CDR2 is FVKESK. V lost 1 base to trimming and J lost 7 bases, with 13 bases between them. There are 14 residues in the CDR3.

The chain has TRBV6-1 and TRBJ2-2; the D gene is possibly TRBD1 (5 bases). Germline V lookup: CDR1 MNHNS, CDR2 SASEGT. The V end was cut by 5 bases, the J end by 5 bases, with 21 bases between. The CDR3 sequence is 17 residues long. The CDR3 reads CASSTSWGGIDTGELFF. The DNA of the CDR3 is TGTGCCAGCAGTACAAGTTGGGGCGGAATTGATACCGGGGAGCTGTTTTTT.